The 7 T cell receptor beta chains below were found in one sample sequenced in a study of cytomegalovirus exposure and HLA in healthy donors. The study ran its PCR with 60 Vbeta and 13 Jbeta primers. The assay was immunoSEQ multiplex PCR, and TCRdb's table has in-frame clones only and misses some. The sample has around 110,000 clones; more than 70% are singletons. Material for sequencing was PBMCs. These receptors all stem from a man between 25 and 39 years old in good health and CMV-seronegative.

This clone has only one observation. J is TRBJ2-7 and V is TRBV4-1; 9 bases are shared with TRBD2. Germline assignment: CDR1 MGHRA and CDR2 YSYEKL. The CDR3 runs to 16 residues. The J segment lost 3 bases and the V segment lost 0 bases, leaving 6 bases of the junction unmatched. CDR3 sequence: CASSQERDSGSYEQYF. CDR3 sequence (DNA): TGCGCCAGCAGCCAAGAGAGGGATAGCGGGAGCTACGAGCAGTACTTC.

The V and J genes are TRBV6-1 and TRBJ2-7, with TRBD1 as a possible D gene (6 bases). CDR3 length equals 13 residues. The V gene's germline CDR1 is MNHNS and CDR2 SASEGT. V lost 11 bases, J lost 5 bases, and 19 bases lay in between. CDR3 loop: CAATRRGTDEQYF. CDR3 in DNA: TGTGCCGCCACGCGCAGGGGTACGGACGAGCAGTACTTC.

The chain couples TRBV5-1 to TRBJ2-1, with 11 bases aligning to TRBD2. The germline CDR1 and CDR2 sequences are SGHRS and YFSETQ. With 4 bases clipped from V and 9 bases from J, the junction kept 9 bases outside the gene matches. This CDR3 is 15 amino acids long. This CDR3 reads CASSLINSGGGEQFF. CDR3 nucleotides: TGCGCCAGCAGCCTCATAAATAGCGGGGGGGGTGAGCAGTTCTTC. Full variable domain (missing parts from reference TRBV5-1 and TRBJ2-1): KAGVTQTPRYLIKTRGQQVTLSCSPISGHRSVSWYQQTPGQGLQFLFEYFSETQRNKGNFPGRFSGRQFSNSRSEMNVSTLELGDSALYLCASSLINSGGGEQFFGPGTRLTVL.

The rearrangement uses TRBV28 and TRBJ1-5; D may be TRBD1 (6 bases). The CDR3 is made up of 15 amino acids. The germline V gene has CDR1 MDHEN and CDR2 SYDVKM. Trimming took 6 bases from V and 1 from J, leaving 13 bases between them. The CDR3 loop reads CASSPQGYSNQPQHF. CDR3 DNA sequence: TGTGCCAGCAGCCCCCAGGGGTACAGCAATCAGCCCCAGCATTTT.

This clone was counted only a few times. J is TRBJ1-2 and V is TRBV11-2, with TRBD1 matching over 9 bases. The CDR3 loop spans 16 amino acids. V shed 3 bases, J shed 5 bases, and the junction held 10 bases outside the gene matches. The V gene's germline CDR1 is SGHAT and CDR2 FQNNGV. CDR3 nucleotides: TGTGCCAGCAGCTTCGGGACAGGGACGAATTTGTATGGCTACACCTTC. It is translated as CASSFGTGTNLYGYTF.

The genes are TRBV28 and TRBJ2-3, with 14 bases lining up with TRBD2. The CDR3 spans 19 residues. The V gene end was trimmed by 0 bases and the J gene end by 0 bases; junction bases not matched to a gene: 5. Germline assignment: CDR1 MDHEN and CDR2 SYDVKM. This chain's CDR3 is CASSLWTSGRGDSTDTQYF. The CDR3 DNA reads TGTGCCAGCAGTTTATGGACTAGCGGGAGGGGGGATAGCACAGATACGCAGTATTTT.

The chain uses TRBV7-2 and TRBJ2-3; no definite D call. Germline-derived CDR1 and CDR2 are SGHTA and FQGNSA. V was cut by 3 bases and J by 4 bases, with 14 bases left in between. The CDR3 length is 15 residues. The CDR3 DNA reads as TGTGCCAGCAGCTTTTTCTATGGCGGAGCAGATACGCAGTATTTT. It encodes CASSFFYGGADTQYF.